This paragraph reports one T cell receptor beta chain. These data belong to a study of T-cell memory formation after mild COVID-19. It was 5'RACE with constant-segment primers that produced the TCR alpha and TCR beta cDNA libraries, which carried sample barcodes and UMIs. MiXCR, applied by TCRdb to the 5' RACE reads, yields one record per CDR3 protein. The table has roughly 320,000 distinct CDR3 sequences, 25% to 30% seen once; the top ten hold about 13%. The sample comprised PBMCs or a T cell subset sorted from them (not recorded which). The TCR comes from an adult woman who had mild COVID-19 (a few samples of this study predate the infection). Cell type and time point are not known.

The CDR3 region has the DNA TGCAGTGACACAGGGACAGGTGCAGATACGCAGTATTTT. Translating gives CSDTGTGADTQYF. This chain joins TRBV29-1 and TRBJ2-3, with 8 bases identical to TRBD1. Germline V CDR1 and CDR2: SQVTM, ANQGSEA. CDR3 length equals 13 residues.